This TCR beta chain was recorded in a study of blood T cell repertoires in COVID-19. Authors' methods: Reference gene primer amplification in the assay estimated nucleated cell counts. Repertoires were generated with immunoSEQ multiplex PCR, while TCRdb's copy carries only in-frame clones and drops some. Clonal size and the V and J genes are those of that table, whereas D and trimming came from the DNA. The sample carries approximately 40,000 clones, roughly nine tenths recorded once. CDR1 SGHDT and CDR2 YYEEEE come from the germline V gene. The V and J ends lost 1 base and 0 bases respectively, with 10 bases between them. CDR3 size: 15 residues.

The sample was peripheral blood. The chain employs TRBV5-6 and TRBJ1-1; tentatively, D is TRBD1 (5 bases). The clonotype originates from a man aged 60 to 75 with COVID-19, enrolled during active disease. Written as DNA, the CDR3 is TGTGCCAGCAGCTTGTACGGGGGAATGAACACTGAAGCTTTCTTT. Translating gives CASSLYGGMNTEAFF.